This is a list of T cell receptor beta chains from one sample in a study of beta chain features in type 1 diabetes. TCRdb's copy holds only in-frame clones and misses some; the assay was immunoSEQ multiplex PCR. The sample records roughly 130,000 clones, 16% being singletons. Sequenced: central memory CD4+ T cells from blood. Receptors were obtained from a man younger than 40 with type 1 diabetes. Each CDR3 is given with its conserved first and last residue. A D gene is named only where the DNA matches it firmly. Rows may omit the clone size; those that give it use once, few, many or a size class.

D: TRBD2; J: TRBJ2-1; size: few; V: TRBV28; DNA: TGTGCCAGCAGTCCCCCTAGCGGGGCTTCCTACAATGAGCAGTTCTTC; CDR3: CASSPPSGASYNEQFF
D: TRBD2; J: TRBJ2-7; size: few; V: TRBV4-2; DNA: TGTGCCAGCAGCCAAGGCCCCGGGACTAGCGGATACGAGCAGTACTTC; CDR3: CASSQGPGTSGYEQYF
D: .; J: TRBJ1-3; size: few; V: TRBV9; DNA: TGTGCCAGCAGCGTAGGCGTGGAAAACACCATATATTTT; CDR3: CASSVGVENTIYF
D: .; J: TRBJ2-7; size: .; V: TRBV5-1; DNA: TGCGCCAGCAGCCCCGGGACCCCTGGGGACGAGCAGTACTTC; CDR3: CASSPGTPGDEQYF
D: .; J: TRBJ1-4; size: .; V: TRBV20-1; DNA: TGCAGTGCCCCTGAAACCGAAAAACTGTTTTTT; CDR3: CSAPETEKLFF
D: .; J: TRBJ1-4; size: .; V: TRBV4-1; DNA: TGCGCCAGCTCACAAGGTGAAAAACTGTTTTTT; CDR3: CASSQGEKLFF
D: .; J: TRBJ1-1; size: .; V: TRBV29-1; DNA: TGCAGCGTTAGCAGGCTGTTGAACACTGAAGCTTTCTTT; CDR3: CSVSRLLNTEAFF
D: .; J: TRBJ2-1; size: few; V: TRBV7-8; DNA: TGTGCCAGCAGCTTAGCACTCTACAATGAGCAGTTCTTC; CDR3: CASSLALYNEQFF
D: TRBD2; J: TRBJ2-1; size: .; V: TRBV5-6; DNA: TGTGCCAGCAGCTCCACGGGGGACTATTACTACAATGAGCAGTTCTTC; CDR3: CASSSTGDYYYNEQFF
D: .; J: TRBJ2-2; size: .; V: TRBV18; DNA: TGTGCCAGCTCCCTGGACAGCAAGCACACCGGGGAGCTGTTTTTT; CDR3: CASSLDSKHTGELFF
D: TRBD1; J: TRBJ2-6; size: few; V: TRBV9; DNA: TGTGCCAGCAGCCCTAGGGGGCAGGGAGCTGGGGCCAACGTCCTGACTTTC; CDR3: CASSPRGQGAGANVLTF
D: .; J: TRBJ1-2; size: .; V: TRBV5-1; DNA: TGCGCCAGCAGCCCACAGGGTCGCTATGGCTACACCTTC; CDR3: CASSPQGRYGYTF
D: .; J: TRBJ1-5; size: .; V: TRBV4-2; DNA: TGTGCCAGCAGCCAAGATATGGCGGATCAGCCCCAGCATTTT; CDR3: CASSQDMADQPQHF
D: .; J: TRBJ2-7; size: few; V: TRBV18; DNA: TGTGCCAGCTCACCTGGCAGGGACGACGAGCAGTACTTC; CDR3: CASSPGRDDEQYF
D: TRBD1; J: TRBJ1-5; size: few; V: TRBV6-5; DNA: TGTGCCAGCAGCTCGACAGGGATCGGCAATCAGCCCCAGCATTTT; CDR3: CASSSTGIGNQPQHF
D: .; J: TRBJ1-4; size: .; V: TRBV25-1; DNA: TGTGCCAGCAGTATCGGGGTGGGGAATGAAAAACTGTTTTTT; CDR3: CASSIGVGNEKLFF
D: .; J: TRBJ1-6; size: .; V: TRBV10-3; DNA: TGTGCCATCAGTGAGTCCCCGGTTTCACCCCTCCACTTT; CDR3: CAISESPVSPLHF
D: TRBD2; J: TRBJ2-3; size: .; V: TRBV28; DNA: TGTGCCAGCAGTCTGACAGTTAGCGGGGTTAGCACAGATACGCAGTATTTT; CDR3: CASSLTVSGVSTDTQYF
D: TRBD1; J: TRBJ1-1; size: few; V: TRBV13; DNA: TGTGCCAGCAGCCCGGACAGGGTAGCTTTCTTT; CDR3: CASSPDRVAFF
D: TRBD1; J: TRBJ2-1; size: .; V: TRBV5-4; DNA: TGTGCCAGCAGCCGGGGACAGTCAAACAATGAGCAGTTCTTC; CDR3: CASSRGQSNNEQFF
D: .; J: TRBJ1-1; size: once; V: TRBV5-1; DNA: TGCGCCAGCAGCCCCCGAGAGGGAGGAAACACTGAAGCTTTCTTT; CDR3: CASSPREGGNTEAFF
D: .; J: TRBJ2-1; size: many; V: TRBV7-2; DNA: TGTGCCATCGTCGGAGGGGGGCCATACAATGAGCAGTTCTTC; CDR3: CAIVGGGPYNEQFF
D: TRBD1; J: TRBJ1-1; size: few; V: TRBV18; DNA: TGTGCCAGCTCAGCCGGGACAGGAATTGAAGCTTTCTTT; CDR3: CASSAGTGIEAFF
D: .; J: TRBJ1-1; size: few; V: TRBV10-3; DNA: TGTGCCATCAGTGTTGAAGGAGCTGAAGCTTTCTTT; CDR3: CAISVEGAEAFF